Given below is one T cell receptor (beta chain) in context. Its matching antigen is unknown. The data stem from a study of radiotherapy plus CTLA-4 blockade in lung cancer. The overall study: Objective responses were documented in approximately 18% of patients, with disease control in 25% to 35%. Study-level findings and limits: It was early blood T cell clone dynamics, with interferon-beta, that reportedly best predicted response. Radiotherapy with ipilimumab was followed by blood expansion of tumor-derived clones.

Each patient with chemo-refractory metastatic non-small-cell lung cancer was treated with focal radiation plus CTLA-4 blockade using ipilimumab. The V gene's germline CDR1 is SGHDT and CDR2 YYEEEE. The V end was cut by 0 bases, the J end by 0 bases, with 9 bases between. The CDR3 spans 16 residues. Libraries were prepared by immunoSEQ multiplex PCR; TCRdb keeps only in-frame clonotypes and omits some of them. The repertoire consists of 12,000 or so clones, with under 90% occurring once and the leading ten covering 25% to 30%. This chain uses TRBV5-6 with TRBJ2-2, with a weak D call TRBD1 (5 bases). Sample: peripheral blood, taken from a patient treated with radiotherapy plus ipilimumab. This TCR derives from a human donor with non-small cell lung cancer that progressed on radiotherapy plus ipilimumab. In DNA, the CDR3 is TGTGCCAGCAGCTTGGGTTCCAGGGCGAACACCGGGGAGCTGTTTTTT. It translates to CASSLGSRANTGELFF.